This TCR beta chain is drawn from a study of vaccination and CD4 T cells after COVID-19. Study-level background: Convalescent donors totaled six males and four females, including two who were Hispanic. It was a median roughly 92 days after diagnosis, with a range of 35 to 161, that post-COVID samples were drawn. The cells in question were stimulated using overlapping spike peptides derived from SARS-CoV-2, HCoV-NL63, HCoV-OC43 and HCoV-229E. Overall study results and limits: Looking at convalescent patients, 304 of their 307 vaccine-specific clones were spike mono-reactive.

Treatment meaning: roughly 10-day PBMC culture with coronavirus spike peptide pools or control peptides (ViraFEST assay). This clonotype is judged hyperexpanded. As yet, its antigen is unknown. The CDR3 sequence is 15 residues long. Germline V gene data show CDR1 as MNHEY and CDR2 as SVGAGI. Trimming removed 0 bases from V and 4 bases from J, with 11 bases in between. Cultured CD4+ T cell DNA underwent sequencing with the Oncomine TCR Beta short-read assay. TCRdb reprocessed the PCR reads with MiXCR, giving one entry per CDR3 protein. In the table there are 8,200 or so distinct CDR3 sequences, around 64% of which are singletons.

J is TRBJ2-3 and V is TRBV6-5; possible D gene TRBD1, 6 bases. Specimen: CD4+ T cells from blood, cultured in vitro. The sequence came from a human donor who had recovered from COVID-19. This CDR3 is CASSYSGEGADTQYF. The CDR3 DNA sequence: TGTGCCAGCAGTTACTCTGGCGAGGGGGCAGATACGCAGTATTTT.